This T cell receptor beta chain was identified during a study of T cells in localized non-small cell lung cancer. Study-wide results and limits: Increased T cell density in blood showed an association with longer overall survival.

Using immunoSEQ multiplex PCR, the repertoire was profiled, and TCRdb retains in-frame clones only, with some absent. Of roughly 16,000 clones in the sample, about 88% were seen once. On this clone itself: Its antigen is undetermined.

The CDR3 has 13 residues. Germline CDR1 MNHNY, CDR2 SVGAGI (reference sequence). Losses at the gene ends were 9 bases for V and 1 base for J; bases not matched to a gene: 5. This chain links TRBV6-6 with TRBJ1-2; TRBD1 matches 7 bases. The source is an older male donor with stage I lung adenocarcinoma. Sequenced material: peripheral blood, taken before any cancer treatment. CDR3 loop: CASGAGGNYGYTF. Written as DNA, the CDR3 is TGTGCCAGTGGGGCAGGGGGTAACTATGGCTACACCTTC.